One and the same sample provided the 19 T cell receptor beta chains below, sequenced in a study of patients and donors after allogeneic stem cell transplantation. TCRdb re-analysed the RT-PCR reads in MiXCR, keeping a single row per CDR3 protein. The top ten clones hold 9.5% to 13% of a sample with roughly 230,000 distinct CDR3 sequences, roughly 14% of them seen once. Material: blood, either unsorted or a sorted T cell fraction (not recorded which). The receptors were sampled from a human donor who was either an allogeneic HSCT recipient or a stem cell or donor lymphocyte infusion donor (not recorded which). It is not recorded whose cells these are; they may come from a transplant donor.

The table lists this clonotype with many counts. The rearrangement joins TRBV3-1 to TRBJ2-5, with D possibly TRBD2 on 6 matching bases. Germline V gene data show CDR1 as LGHDT and CDR2 as YNNKEL (reference sequence). Trimming removed 4 bases at V and 5 bases at J, with 14 bases between. The CDR3 extends over 14 amino acids. The CDR3 is CASSRWDLRETQYF. DNA of the CDR3: TGTGCCAGCAGCCGATGGGACTTGAGGGAGACCCAGTACTTC.

This clonotype has a count of ten or more. The chain has TRBV20-1 and TRBJ2-4; TRBD2 matches 9 bases. The CDR3 has 16 amino acids. The V gene's germline CDR1 is DFQATT and CDR2 SNEGSKA (reference sequence). The V and J ends lost 4 bases and 6 bases, in that order; junction bases with no gene match: 13. The CDR3 region has the DNA TGCAGTGCTATTCTTGGCGGGGGGGCGGGGTTAAACATTCAGTACTTC. Translation: CSAILGGGAGLNIQYF.

The gene calls are TRBV30 and TRBJ2-2; the D is unclear. Germline V gives CDR1 GTSNPN, CDR2 SVGIG (reference sequence). The CDR3 sequence is 17 residues long. V was pared by 2 bases and J by 0 bases, with 16 bases between. CDR3 sequence: CAWSTPKDLANTGELFF. In nucleotides, the CDR3 is TGTGCCTGGAGTACCCCAAAAGACCTCGCGAACACCGGGGAGCTGTTTTTT.

This clonotype has more than one count but fewer than ten. The rearrangement links TRBV12-3 or TRBV12-4 to TRBJ1-2; D gene ambiguous. The V and J ends lost 7 bases and 6 bases respectively, with 18 bases between them. This CDR3 is 14 amino acids long. The CDR3: CASTPGDWENGYTF. DNA of the CDR3: TGTGCCAGCACCCCGGGAGACTGGGAAAATGGCTACACCTTC.

Ten or more counts support this clonotype. The chain carries TRBV21-1 and TRBJ2-7; the D call of TRBD1 is as the table states it, not checked on the DNA. TRBV21-1 constitutes a pseudogene. The CDR3 is made up of 12 amino acids. For the CDR3, the DNA is TGTGCCAGCAGTTGGGGGAGTTACGAGCAGTACTTC. It translates to CASSWGSYEQYF.

This clonotype was seen repeatedly, ten times or more. The CDR3 nucleotides are TGTGCCAGCAGGAAGACTGTTGCGGTTAGCACAGATACGCAGTATTTT. Translation gives CASRKTVAVSTDTQYF. The J gene is TRBJ2-3, the V gene TRBV6-1, with D hard to call. The CDR3 runs to 16 residues. Trimming took off 6 bases at V and 0 bases at J, with 16 bases between the two ends. Germline V gene data show CDR1 as MNHNS and CDR2 as SASEGT.

This clonotype was detected a few times. This sequence joins TRBV12-3 or TRBV12-4 and TRBJ2-3; D might be TRBD2 (5 bases). This CDR3 has 12 amino acids. Between the trimmed V and J ends, which lost 3 bases and 8 bases, there was a span of 9 bases. CDR3 region: CASSFLATTQYF. CDR3 nucleotide sequence: TGTGCCAGCAGTTTCCTAGCTACTACGCAGTATTTT.

The J gene is TRBJ1-1, the V gene TRBV5-1; D remains ambiguous. In germline, CDR1 is SGHRS, CDR2 YFSETQ. This CDR3 is 14 amino acids long. The V end was cut by 3 bases, the J end by 5 bases, with 14 bases between. The CDR3 DNA reads TGCGCCAGCAGCTCGGTGGGCCAAAGAACTGAAGCTTTCTTT. Protein product: CASSSVGQRTEAFF.

This clonotype was counted only a few times. V and J are TRBV20-1 and TRBJ2-3; 7 bases match TRBD2. The ends lost 4 bases at V and 8 bases at J; junction bases unmatched: 15. The CDR3 sequence is 15 residues long. Per the germline V gene, CDR1 is DFQATT and CDR2 is SNEGSKA (reference sequence). DNA for the CDR3: TGCAGTGCTATGGACGGGGGGTCGGCATCGGGTACGCAGTATTTT. Residues: CSAMDGGSASGTQYF.

The genes are TRBV4-1 and TRBJ2-3, with 11 positions matching TRBD2. The CDR3 runs 17 residues. CDR1 MGHRA and CDR2 YSYEKL come from the germline V gene. Trimming at V came to 1 base and at J to 3 bases, leaving 6 bases not matched to a gene. For the CDR3, the DNA is TGCGCCAGCAGCCAAGGAGTAGCGGGAGGGCCGACAGATACGCAGTATTTT. It encodes CASSQGVAGGPTDTQYF.

The sample holds many counts of this clonotype. The V gene is TRBV4-1, the J gene TRBJ2-7; D may be TRBD1 or TRBD2 (5 bases each). CDR1 and CDR2 from the germline V gene are MGHRA and YSYEKL. The CDR3 extends over 15 amino acids. The V gene lost 4 bases and the J gene lost 1 base, with 14 bases spanning the gap. CDR3 loop: CASSPRDELSYEQYF. The CDR3, as DNA: TGCGCCAGCAGCCCCCGGGACGAGTTGTCCTACGAGCAGTACTTC.

The chain has TRBV12-3 or TRBV12-4 and TRBJ1-5; possibly TRBD1 for D (5 bases). Trimming stripped 2 bases from V and 6 bases from J, with 17 bases between. The CDR3 has 16 residues. CDR3: CASSLTWQGGRQPQHF. As DNA, the CDR3 is TGTGCCAGCAGTTTAACGTGGCAGGGAGGGCGTCAGCCCCAGCATTTT.

This clonotype was found a few times. The genes are TRBV20-1 and TRBJ2-1; D assignment may be TRBD1 or TRBD2 (5 bases each). Looked up from germline, CDR1 is DFQATT and CDR2 is SNEGSKA (reference sequence). This CDR3 is built from 12 residues. The CDR3 DNA follows: TGCGGGGGTTACTCTACCTACAATGAGCAGTTCTTC. It is translated as CGGYSTYNEQFF.

In this sample, this clonotype turned up a few times. This rearrangement joins TRBV5-6 to TRBJ2-1; D call uncertain. The CDR3 spans 15 residues. Deletions cut 3 bases from V and 0 bases from J, with 10 bases between. Germline V gives CDR1 SGHDT, CDR2 YYEEEE. The CDR3 DNA reads TGTGCCAGCAGCTCAATGTACCGCTCCTACAATGAGCAGTTCTTC. Residues: CASSSMYRSYNEQFF.

V is TRBV12-3 or TRBV12-4 and J is TRBJ1-4; D possibly corresponds to TRBD1 (5 bases). V was shortened by 7 bases and J by 8 bases, with 20 bases between the two germline ends. This CDR3 is 15 amino acids long. CDR3 bases: TGTGCCAGCACCATGGGGGATCGGATGGGGGAAAAACTGTTTTTT. Translating it yields CASTMGDRMGEKLFF.

This clonotype was found a few times. The V and J genes are TRBV5-1 and TRBJ1-1; D is unresolved. The germline V gene encodes CDR1 SGHRS and CDR2 YFSETQ. Trimming cost V 4 bases and J 5 bases, with 9 bases left between them. The CDR3 loop spans 12 amino acids. The CDR3 spells CASSQEGTEAFF. The CDR3 region has the DNA TGCGCCAGCAGCCAGGAAGGGACTGAAGCTTTCTTT.

V and J are TRBV12-3 or TRBV12-4 and TRBJ1-1, with 7 bases lining up with TRBD1. The CDR3 loop spans 11 amino acids. Unmatched junction bases numbered 2, after V lost 6 bases and J lost 7 bases. In DNA, the CDR3 is TGTGCCAGCAGAAGACAGGGTGAAGCTTTCTTT. The encoded protein is CASRRQGEAFF.

J is TRBJ1-4 and V is TRBV18; 10 nucleotides line up with TRBD1. The CDR3 is 15 residues long. J gave up 5 bases and V 2 bases, and 2 bases lay outside the gene matches. Germline CDR1 and CDR2: KGHSH and LQKENI. The CDR3 sequence: CASSPGTGANEKLFF. The CDR3 DNA reads as TGTGCCAGCTCACCAGGGACAGGGGCAAATGAAAAACTGTTTTTT.

The CDR3: CASSFMGQGVNSPLHF. The CDR3 DNA reads as TGTGCCAGCAGTTTTATGGGACAGGGAGTTAATTCACCCCTCCACTTT. The V and J genes are TRBV28 and TRBJ1-6, with 9 bases aligning to TRBD1. The CDR3 loop spans 16 amino acids. With 3 bases clipped from V and 6 bases from J, the junction kept 6 bases outside the gene matches. The germline gives CDR1 MDHEN, CDR2 SYDVKM.